What follows are 29 T cell receptor beta chains derived from one specimen sequenced in a study of blood T cell repertoires in COVID-19. Some clones are missing from TCRdb's copy, which holds only in-frame ones; the method was immunoSEQ multiplex PCR. The sample yields about 100,000 clones, around 85% seen once. The source material was peripheral blood. These receptors came from an older woman with acute or convalescent COVID-19.

This chain connects TRBV18 to TRBJ2-7, with a weak D call TRBD1 (6 bases). The ends were cut back, 5 bases at V and 4 bases at J, with 9 bases in the middle. The CDR3 spans 12 residues. From germline, CDR1 is KGHSH and CDR2 LQKENI. CDR3 bases: TGTGCCAGCTCAAAACAGGGTTACGAGCAGTACTTC. This sequence encodes CASSKQGYEQYF.

The genes are TRBV6-5 and TRBJ1-1; no definite D call. V lost 3 bases to trimming and J lost 1 base, with 6 bases between them. This CDR3 is built from 13 residues. Germline V gene data show CDR1 as MNHEY and CDR2 as SVGAGI. CDR3 sequence: CASSYRGNTEAFF. In DNA, the CDR3 is TGTGCCAGCAGTTATCGGGGGAACACTGAAGCTTTCTTT.

This chain joins TRBV29-1 and TRBJ1-2, with 11 bases fitting TRBD1. J lost 7 bases, V lost 0 bases, and 4 bases had no gene match. Germline V lookup: CDR1 SQVTM, CDR2 ANQGSEA. This CDR3 spans 14 amino acids. CDR3 region: CSVEEGQGAGGYTF. Written as DNA, the CDR3 is TGCAGCGTTGAAGAAGGACAGGGGGCGGGTGGCTACACCTTC.

This rearrangement joins TRBV5-1 to TRBJ1-1, with TRBD1 matching over 8 bases. From germline, CDR1 is SGHRS and CDR2 YFSETQ. V was pared by 4 bases and J by 1 base, with 9 bases of the junction left unmatched. This CDR3 contains 16 residues. Here the CDR3 DNA reads TGCGCCAGCAGCGGTGGGGACAGGTTTCGGAACACTGAAGCTTTCTTT. Protein product: CASSGGDRFRNTEAFF.

V is TRBV7-8 and J is TRBJ2-7, with 7 nucleotides matching TRBD1. The CDR3 runs to 14 residues. The J segment lost 3 bases and the V segment lost 5 bases, leaving 7 bases of the junction unmatched. Per the germline V gene, CDR1 is SGHVS and CDR2 is FQNEAQ. The DNA of the CDR3 is TGTGCCAGCAGCCTGACGGGACAGAACTACGAGCAGTACTTC. This translates into CASSLTGQNYEQYF.

This clone has only one observation. V usage is TRBV11-3 and J usage is TRBJ2-7; tentatively, D is TRBD1 (7 bases). This CDR3 has 12 residues. Trimming pared 3 bases from V and 7 bases from J, leaving 10 bases between. Germline-derived CDR1 and CDR2 are SGHNT and YENEEA. The CDR3 protein is CASSFQGGEQYF. In nucleotides, the CDR3 is TGTGCCAGCAGCTTTCAGGGGGGTGAGCAGTACTTC. Based on the CDR3 plus reference TRBV11-3 and TRBJ2-7, the full variable domain is EAGVVQSPRYKIIEKKQPVAFWCNPISGHNTLYWYLQNLGQGPELLIRYENEEAVDDSQLPKDRFSAERLKGVDSTLKIQPAELGDSAVYLCASSFQGGEQYFGPGTRLTVT.

The chain uses TRBV18 and TRBJ1-5; 7 bases match TRBD1. This CDR3 is built from 14 residues. Germline V gene data show CDR1 as KGHSH and CDR2 as LQKENI. V lost 3 bases and J lost 5; bases outside the gene matches: 4. The CDR3 DNA sequence: TGTGCCAGCTCACCGAGACAGGGTGATCAGCCCCAGCATTTT. Translating it yields CASSPRQGDQPQHF.

V gene TRBV30 combines with J gene TRBJ2-1; weak D call: TRBD1 (5 bases). CDR3 size: 13 residues. Trimming took 5 bases from V and 4 from J, leaving 12 bases between them. From germline, CDR1 is GTSNPN and CDR2 SVGIG (reference sequence). CDR3 residues: CAWSRQGYNEQFF. The CDR3 DNA is TGTGCCTGGTCCAGGCAGGGATACAATGAGCAGTTCTTC.

The chain is built from TRBV7-3 and TRBJ2-5, with 9 bases lining up with TRBD1. V gave up 5 bases and J gave up 5 bases; unmatched junction bases: 9. The CDR3 has 15 residues. CDR1 is SGHTA and CDR2 is FQGTGA in the germline V gene. CDR3 amino acids: CASSPTGGPGETQYF. The CDR3 DNA reads TGTGCCAGCAGCCCCACAGGGGGCCCAGGGGAGACCCAGTACTTC.

V is TRBV19 and J is TRBJ2-3, with 11 bases fitting TRBD2. The J segment lost 2 bases and the V segment lost 3 bases, leaving 4 bases of the junction unmatched. Looked up from germline, CDR1 is LNHDA and CDR2 is SQIVND (reference sequence). This CDR3 spans 16 amino acids. The CDR3, as DNA: TGTGCCAGTAGTATCCTGACTAGCGGGAACACAGATACGCAGTATTTT. Its translation: CASSILTSGNTDTQYF.

The gene calls are TRBV4-3 and TRBJ2-2; D is unclear. The CDR3 length is 16 residues. The V gene's germline CDR1 is LGHNA and CDR2 YSLEER. V was trimmed by 0 bases and J by 0 bases, leaving 8 bases between them. The CDR3 sequence is CASSQDAGANTGELFF. Written as DNA, the CDR3 is TGCGCCAGCAGCCAAGATGCTGGAGCGAACACCGGGGAGCTGTTTTTT.

The chain joins TRBV5-8 to TRBJ1-6; D gene ambiguous. V was pared by 3 bases and J by 9 bases, with 13 bases between. This CDR3 contains 14 residues. The germline CDR1 and CDR2 sequences are SGHTS and YDEGEE. The CDR3 region has the DNA TGTGCCAGCAGCTACGGAAGAGGGCGTTCACCCCTCCACTTT. Its protein is CASSYGRGRSPLHF.

The gene calls are TRBV7-9 and TRBJ2-7, with 7 bases lining up with TRBD1. The CDR3 length is 13 residues. The trim removed 4 bases at V and 3 bases at J, leaving 3 bases unmatched. Germline V gene lookup returns CDR1 SEHNR and CDR2 FQNEAQ (reference sequence). The chain's CDR3 is CASSWDRYYEQYF. Here the CDR3 DNA reads TGTGCCAGCAGCTGGGACAGATACTACGAGCAGTACTTC.

The CDR3 coding sequence is TGTGCCAGCAGCCCGACCGGGACAGGGGGCGGCGGAAACACCATATATTTT. Protein product: CASSPTGTGGGGNTIYF. This rearrangement joins TRBV9 to TRBJ1-3; 12 positions agree with TRBD1. Germline CDR1 is SGDLS and CDR2 is YYNGEE. This CDR3 comprises 17 residues. V gave up 4 bases and J gave up 4 bases; unmatched junction bases: 9. Full variable domain (missing parts from reference TRBV9 and TRBJ1-3): DSGVTQTPKHLITATGQRVTLRCSPRSGDLSVYWYQQSLDQGLQFLIQYYNGEERAKGNILERFSAQQFPDLHSELNLSSLELGDSALYFCASSPTGTGGGGNTIYFGEGSWLTVV.

The genes are TRBV7-6 and TRBJ1-5; weak D call: TRBD1 (5 bases). In germline, CDR1 is SGHVS, CDR2 FNYEAQ. CDR3 length: 15 amino acids. Trimming cost V 4 bases and J 3 bases, with 13 bases left between them. CDR3 DNA: TGTGCCAGCAGCTCGGGACTTACAGTCAATCAGCCCCAGCATTTT. It is translated as CASSSGLTVNQPQHF.

The chain links TRBV19 to TRBJ2-7; tentative D call: TRBD2 (5 bases). The germline gives CDR1 LNHDA, CDR2 SQIVND (reference sequence). The CDR3 loop spans 14 amino acids. V lost 1 base and J 6 bases, leaving 13 bases between the germline ends. The DNA for the CDR3 is TGTGCCAGTAGTATAGTGCTGGGAGCGCGCGAGCAGTACTTC. Amino acids: CASSIVLGAREQYF.

V is TRBV3-1 (or the pseudogene TRBV3-2) and J is TRBJ1-4; D not resolved. CDR3 length equals 12 residues. Deletions cut 3 bases from V and 10 bases from J, with 9 bases between. In germline, CDR1 is LGHDT, CDR2 YNNKEL (reference sequence). This chain's CDR3 is CASSQMNGKLFF. DNA of the CDR3: TGTGCCAGCAGCCAGATGAACGGAAAACTGTTTTTT.

This chain uses TRBV6-6 with TRBJ2-7; 8 bases map to TRBD1. CDR1 and CDR2 (germline): MNHNY, SVGAGI (reference sequence). V was clipped by 6 bases and J by 8 bases; unmatched bases: 6. The CDR3 extends over 12 amino acids. This chain's CDR3 is CASSSGQGKQYF. The CDR3 DNA is TGTGCCAGCAGCTCCGGACAGGGCAAGCAGTACTTC.

This chain links TRBV7-2 with TRBJ2-7, with TRBD1 matching over 8 bases. With 1 base clipped from V and 4 bases from J, the junction kept 6 bases outside the gene matches. This CDR3 spans 15 amino acids. Germline CDR1 is SGHTA and CDR2 is FQGNSA. CDR3 in DNA: TGTGCCAGCAGCTTAGGACAGGGGAGACAGTACGAGCAGTACTTC. It encodes CASSLGQGRQYEQYF.

CDR3 sequence reads: CASSLAGAVPYGYTF. CDR3 DNA sequence: TGTGCCAGCAGCTTGGCAGGGGCCGTCCCTTATGGCTACACCTTC. The chain uses TRBV5-5 and TRBJ1-2; D may be TRBD1 (6 bases). V lost 0 bases, J lost 5 bases, and 14 bases lay in between. Germline values: CDR1 SGHKS, CDR2 YYEKEE (reference sequence). CDR3 length equals 15 residues.

The CDR3 reads CASSTGGDEKLFF. The CDR3 DNA is TGTGCCTCCTCAACAGGGGGTGATGAAAAACTGTTTTTT. The V and J genes are TRBV30 and TRBJ1-4, with 8 bases that match TRBD1. Germline-derived CDR1 and CDR2 are GTSNPN and SVGIG (reference sequence). There are 13 residues in the CDR3. V lost 7 bases and J lost 6; bases outside the gene matches: 7.

This clone was counted a few times. This sequence joins TRBV2 and TRBJ1-2, with D possibly TRBD1 on 5 matching bases. Germline-derived CDR1 and CDR2 are SNHLY and FYNNEI. CDR3 length: 15 amino acids. Between the trimmed V and J ends, which lost 7 bases and 6 bases, there was a span of 21 bases. CDR3 DNA: TGTGCCAGCATCCGGGGGGTCCCTTCTTACGATGGCTACACCTTC. It translates to CASIRGVPSYDGYTF. Full variable domain (outside the CDR3, taken from reference TRBV2 and TRBJ1-2): EPEVTQTPSHQVTQMGQEVILRCVPISNHLYFYWYRQILGQKVEFLVSFYNNEISEKSEIFDDQFSVERPDGSNFTLKIRSTKLEDSAMYFCASIRGVPSYDGYTFGSGTRLTVV.

The chain carries TRBV24-1 and TRBJ1-2; D unresolved. From germline, CDR1 is KGHDR and CDR2 SFDVKD. This CDR3 is built from 14 residues. V lost 1 base and J 4 bases, leaving 9 bases between the germline ends. The CDR3 loop is CATSDFNGGYGYTF. The CDR3 DNA reads as TGTGCCACCAGTGATTTTAACGGAGGCTATGGCTACACCTTC.

The rearrangement uses TRBV15 and TRBJ1-3; D perhaps matches TRBD1 (5 bases). CDR1 LNHNV and CDR2 YYDKDF come from the germline V gene (reference sequence). V shed 4 bases and J shed 2 bases, with 12 bases lying between them. CDR3 length: 15 amino acids. CDR3 in DNA: TGTGCCACCAGCACAACCCGCAGGGCTGGAAACACCATATATTTT. Its translation: CATSTTRRAGNTIYF.

This clone has a handful of counts. This chain connects TRBV28 to TRBJ1-2; D not certain. This CDR3 comprises 14 residues. Germline V gives CDR1 MDHEN, CDR2 SYDVKM. Trimming cost V 3 bases and J 4 bases, with 12 bases left between them. This chain's CDR3 is CASSFLRGFYGYTF. Written as DNA, the CDR3 is TGTGCCAGCAGTTTTTTGCGGGGATTCTATGGCTACACCTTC.

The chain uses TRBV5-1 and TRBJ2-7, with 8 bases matching TRBD2. V dropped 4 bases and J dropped 0; count of bases not matched to a gene: 9. The CDR3 contains 16 residues. Germline values: CDR1 SGHRS, CDR2 YFSETQ. CDR3 in DNA: TGCGCCAGCAGCCCCGGGGGGGGGCTCTCCTCCTACGAGCAGTACTTC. This translates into CASSPGGGLSSYEQYF. The whole variable domain, remainder taken from reference TRBV5-1 and TRBJ2-7, is KAGVTQTPRYLIKTRGQQVTLSCSPISGHRSVSWYQQTPGQGLQFLFEYFSETQRNKGNFPGRFSGRQFSNSRSEMNVSTLELGDSALYLCASSPGGGLSSYEQYFGPGTRLTVT.

This clone has more than one count but fewer than ten. The chain joins TRBV2 to TRBJ1-3; tentative D call: TRBD1 (5 bases). The V end was cut by 8 bases, the J end by 0 bases, with 11 bases between. The CDR3 has 14 amino acids. The V gene's germline CDR1 is SNHLY and CDR2 FYNNEI. CDR3 loop: CASGGGISGNTIYF. The CDR3 region has the DNA TGTGCCAGCGGGGGGGGGATCTCTGGAAACACCATATATTTT.

This chain joins TRBV19 and TRBJ2-3, with 8 bases identical to TRBD1. The CDR3 runs 15 residues. Trimming at V came to 6 bases and at J to 1 base, leaving 6 bases not matched to a gene. Germline V gene sequence: CDR1 LNHDA, CDR2 SQIVND (reference sequence). CDR3 nucleotide sequence: TGTGCCAGTAGAACAGGGGGTTTAGGCACAGATACGCAGTATTTT. It translates to CASRTGGLGTDTQYF.

The J gene is TRBJ1-3, the V gene TRBV19; D ambiguous. Germline CDR1 reads LNHDA; CDR2 reads SQIVND (reference sequence). This CDR3 contains 14 residues. V was shortened by 4 bases and J by 0 bases, with 7 bases between the two germline ends. The CDR3 is CASSNQDSGNTIYF. DNA of the CDR3: TGTGCCAGTAGTAACCAGGACTCTGGAAACACCATATATTTT.